This T cell receptor (beta chain) was recorded in a study of shared clonotypes between healthy human individuals. Overall study results and limits: Some naive CD4 clonotypes, around 5%, turned up in common across a few donors. Against clonotypes common to all four donors, non-shared ones had lower generation probabilities.

The naive CD8 subset, CD45RO-negative cells positively selected for CCR7, excluded terminally differentiated effector memory CD45RA+ cells. Healthy HIV-negative adults without recent acute infections or vaccinations served as donors. This clone occurred once. Its antigen is as yet unknown. TCRdb's table, derived via immunoSEQ multiplex PCR, lists solely in-frame clones and lacks some. The table records around 600,000 clones, roughly 98% of them present only once. The source of this sequence is a man aged 25 to 45 in good health. Source material: naive CD8+ T cells sorted from blood.

CDR3 loop: CASSFHTNEQFF. The CDR3, as DNA: TGTGCCAGCAGCTTTCATACAAATGAGCAGTTCTTC. The genes are TRBV7-6 and TRBJ2-1; D gene ambiguous. Trimming pared 3 bases from V and 7 bases from J, leaving 7 bases between. Per germline, CDR1 SGHVS and CDR2 FNYEAQ. The CDR3 runs to 12 residues.